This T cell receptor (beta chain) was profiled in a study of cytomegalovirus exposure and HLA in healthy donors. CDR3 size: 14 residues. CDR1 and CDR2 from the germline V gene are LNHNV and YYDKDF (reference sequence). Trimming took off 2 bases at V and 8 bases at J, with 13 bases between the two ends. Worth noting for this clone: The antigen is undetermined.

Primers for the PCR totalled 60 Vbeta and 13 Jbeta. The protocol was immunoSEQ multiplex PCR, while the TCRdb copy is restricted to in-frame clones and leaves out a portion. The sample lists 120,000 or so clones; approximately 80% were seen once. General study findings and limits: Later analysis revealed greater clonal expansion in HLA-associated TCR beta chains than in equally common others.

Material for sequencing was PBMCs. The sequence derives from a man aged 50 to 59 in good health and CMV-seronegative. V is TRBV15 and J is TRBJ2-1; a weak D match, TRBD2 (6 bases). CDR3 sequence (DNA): TGTGCCACCAGCAGAACTAGCCCCAGGGATGAGCAGTTCTTC. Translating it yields CATSRTSPRDEQFF. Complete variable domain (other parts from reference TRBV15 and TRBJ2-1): DAMVIQNPRYQVTQFGKPVTLSCSQTLNHNVMYWYQQKSSQAPKLLFHYYDKDFNNEADTPDNFQSRRPNTSFCFLDIRSPGLGDTAMYLCATSRTSPRDEQFFGPGTRLTVL.